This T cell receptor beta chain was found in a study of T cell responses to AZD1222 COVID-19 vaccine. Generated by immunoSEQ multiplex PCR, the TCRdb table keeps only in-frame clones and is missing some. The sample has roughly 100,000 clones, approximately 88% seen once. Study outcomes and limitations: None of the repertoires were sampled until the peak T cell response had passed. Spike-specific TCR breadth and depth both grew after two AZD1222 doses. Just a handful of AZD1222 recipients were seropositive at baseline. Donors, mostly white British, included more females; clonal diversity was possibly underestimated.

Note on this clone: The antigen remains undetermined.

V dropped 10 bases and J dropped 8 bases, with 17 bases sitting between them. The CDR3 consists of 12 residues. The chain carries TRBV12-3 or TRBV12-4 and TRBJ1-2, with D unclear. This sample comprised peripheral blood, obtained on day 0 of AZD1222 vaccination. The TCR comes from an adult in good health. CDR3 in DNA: TGTGCCACCCAACCCGAGTATGGGGGCTACACCTTC. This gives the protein CATQPEYGGYTF.